This TCR beta chain was obtained from a study of shared clonotypes between healthy human individuals. Study overall: Per donor, CD8 memory used one plate, CD8 naive used two, CD4 memory used three and CD4 naive used three.

V lost 3 bases and J lost 6; bases outside the gene matches: 6. The V gene's germline CDR1 is SGDLS and CDR2 YYNGEE. This CDR3 has 15 amino acids. Worth noting for this clone: Its antigen is undetermined.

Terminally differentiated effector memory CD45RA+ cells were excluded by CCR7 positive selection of CD45RO-negative cells. Broader study findings: Sorted-subset samples were not fully sequenced, rarefaction indicated.

Study processing details: Filtering differed since immunoSEQ provided only junctions, with no quality scores. Clones were sequenced by immunoSEQ multiplex PCR, and TCRdb holds only the in-frame ones, with some missing. The D gene and trimming were derived from the DNA, and the V and J assignments and clone size from that table. There are about 2.1 million clones in the sample; just under 95% occur only once, and more than 1.5% lies in the top ten. The sequenced material came from naive CD8+ T cells from PBMCs. This chain connects TRBV9 to TRBJ2-2; 9 bases line up with TRBD1. The sequence came from a man younger than 35 in good health. Some clones in this sample may be carry-over from other donors' samples. CDR3 coding DNA: TGTGCCAGCAGCGCCCGGACAGGGGACCCCGGGGAGCTGTTTTTT. Translation: CASSARTGDPGELFF.